This is a list of T cell receptor beta chains from one sample in a study of technical replicates of blood from several donors. Only in-frame clones appear in the TCRdb table, and some are missing; sequencing was by immunoSEQ multiplex PCR. The profile covers 80,000 to 90,000 clones, with roughly 94% appearing a single time and around 0.25% taken by the ten largest. Material for sequencing was T cells isolated from PBMCs. All receptors come from a human donor in good health. Both conserved end residues are part of each CDR3. Each record gives: V gene, CDR3 protein.

TRBV30 | CAWSPRSSETQYF
TRBV6-5 | CASSLSGGGDSPLHF
TRBV10-3 | CAISESGDRGSISNQPQHF
TRBV7-9 | CASSPISISGGYTF
TRBV4-1 | CASSQEGASGAYEQYF
TRBV30 | CAWSSGTGGYNEKLFF
TRBV5-1 | CASRQTGVGTDTQYF
TRBV27 | CASTRGFF
TRBV7-9 | CASSPGQGGYEQYF
TRBV30 | CAWSVQGGQPQHF
TRBV6-1 | CASTRQGIVEQYF
TRBV15 | CATSRDLAEETQYF
TRBV4-1 | CASSQDGDSYSNQPQHF
TRBV11-2 | CASSLSSNYEQYF
TRBV27 | CASSFRGESYNEQFF
TRBV6-1 | CASVLEQENGYTF
TRBV5-1 | CASSLGTSPRGETQYF
TRBV2 | CASSEGAALSYEQYF
TRBV12-1 | CASSSRDKSSYNSPLHF
TRBV18 | CASSPDRGNSPLHF
TRBV5-1 | CASSLELEDTQYF
TRBV2 | CASTPGQGNEKLFF
TRBV6-6 | CASINRDSGSGYGYTF
TRBV27 | CASSLSDAGSSRGYTF
TRBV5-1 | CASRPGQGSYEQYF
TRBV27 | CASSLSGTSGSYYEQYF
TRBV9 | CASGGGRGNTIYF
TRBV2 | CASSERGYYNEQFF
TRBV2 | CAGHNEQFF
TRBV2 | CASSGTGDGYTF
TRBV9 | CASSVAPGGDYEQYF
TRBV7-9 | CASSPISGQKYNEQFF
TRBV4-1 | CASSQTGVERQYF
TRBV7-2 | CASSLAGATYEQYF
TRBV5-6 | CASSADRGSQPQHF
TRBV11-2 | CASSLDRGWAFF
TRBV6-5 | CASSYDGSGELFF
TRBV27 | CASRSGTGMAYNEQFF
TRBV2 | CASREQGAAGELFF
TRBV7-6 | CASSYGQVDSTDTQYF
TRBV2 | CASSRTGRGTEAFF
TRBV11-2 | CASSFGQGRNVLTF
TRBV6-5 | CASGTSGGTYEQYF
TRBV9 | CASSDAAGSYEQYF
TRBV19 | CASTLAGGYGYTF
TRBV5-1 | CASLQTSGGQETQYF
TRBV7-9 | CASSFVGGRRETQYF
TRBV5-1 | CASSSAGGRYEQYF